The 18 T cell receptor beta chains presented below share a single source sample, sequenced in a study of blood T cell repertoires in COVID-19. Data came from immunoSEQ multiplex PCR; TCRdb stores just in-frame clones and leaves some out. The sample carries about 220,000 clones, 75% to 90% recorded once. The material sequenced was peripheral blood. The receptors come from a woman between 65 and 79 years old with COVID-19, enrolled during active disease.

This clone was detected only once. This chain connects TRBV9 to TRBJ1-3; D unresolved. Germline assignment: CDR1 SGDLS and CDR2 YYNGEE. Trimming cost V 3 bases and J 2 bases, with 12 bases left between them. The CDR3 is 15 amino acids. CDR3 nucleotide sequence: TGTGCCAGCAGCGCCCTAGGAGTCCCTGGAAACACCATATATTTT. Protein product: CASSALGVPGNTIYF.

The CDR3 reads CASSPREWGGLAYNEQFF. The DNA for the CDR3 is TGTGCCAGCAGCCCCCGGGAATGGGGGGGACTAGCTTACAATGAGCAGTTCTTC. The rearrangement joins TRBV11-3 to TRBJ2-1; 9 bases are shared with TRBD2. This CDR3 spans 18 amino acids. The trim removed 5 bases at V and 4 bases at J, leaving 15 bases unmatched. Germline values: CDR1 SGHNT, CDR2 YENEEA.

There are a few counts of this clone. The V gene is TRBV3-1 (or the pseudogene TRBV3-2), the J gene TRBJ2-7, with 7 bases identical to TRBD1. CDR1 and CDR2 (germline): LGHDT, YNNKEL (reference sequence). The V gene end was trimmed by 5 bases and the J gene end by 2 bases; junction bases not matched to a gene: 9. This CDR3 region has 15 residues. DNA of the CDR3: TGTGCCAGCAGCGAAGGGTGGCAGGGGGCCTACGAGCAGTACTTC. Its translation is CASSEGWQGAYEQYF.

The chain uses TRBV29-1 and TRBJ2-7, with 9 bases matching TRBD1. The CDR3 has 15 amino acids. V trimming: 1 base; J trimming: 2 bases; junction bases outside the gene matches: 6. Germline V gene data show CDR1 as SQVTM and CDR2 as ANQGSEA. The CDR3 sequence is CSVEGGQGPPYEQYF. The CDR3 DNA follows: TGCAGCGTTGAAGGCGGACAGGGGCCCCCCTACGAGCAGTACTTC.

V is TRBV3-1 (or the pseudogene TRBV3-2) and J is TRBJ1-1; D unresolved. V gave up 6 bases and J gave up 7 bases, with 9 bases separating them. Germline V gene lookup returns CDR1 LGHDT and CDR2 YNNKEL (reference sequence). The CDR3 is made up of 11 amino acids. CDR3 bases: TGTGCCAGCAGTCGAAGAGATGAAGCTTTCTTT. It translates to CASSRRDEAFF.

The V call is TRBV9, the J call TRBJ2-1, with D possibly being TRBD2 (6 bases). Deletions cut 0 bases from V and 9 bases from J, with 16 bases between. Germline V CDR1 and CDR2: SGDLS, YYNGEE. This CDR3 spans 15 amino acids. The CDR3 sequence is CASSVEGLRRGEQFF. Written as DNA, the CDR3 is TGTGCCAGCAGCGTAGAGGGACTCCGGCGGGGTGAGCAGTTCTTC.

The V and J genes are TRBV2 and TRBJ1-4; 9 bases map to TRBD1. The trim removed 6 bases at V and 5 bases at J, leaving 4 bases unmatched. Germline V gives CDR1 SNHLY, CDR2 FYNNEI. This CDR3 has 14 residues. The DNA of the CDR3 is TGTGCCAGCAGACAGACAGGGGGGAATGAAAAACTGTTTTTT. It specifies CASRQTGGNEKLFF.

This sequence joins TRBV4-1 and TRBJ1-5; no clear D. Germline V lookup: CDR1 MGHRA, CDR2 YSYEKL. The ends were cut back, 4 bases at V and 0 bases at J, with 13 bases in the middle. The CDR3 loop spans 16 amino acids. In DNA form, the CDR3 reads TGCGCCAGCAGCCTGGAGGGCCAGTATAGCAATCAGCCCCAGCATTTT. Translated, it gives CASSLEGQYSNQPQHF.

CDR3 sequence: CASSSYPGRDTEAFF. The CDR3 bases are TGCGCCAGCAGCTCATATCCAGGGAGGGACACTGAAGCTTTCTTT. This chain connects TRBV5-1 to TRBJ1-1, with D perhaps matching TRBD1 (5 bases). CDR3 length: 15 amino acids. Between the trimmed V and J ends, which lost 3 bases and 3 bases, there was a span of 15 bases. Germline V gene lookup returns CDR1 SGHRS and CDR2 YFSETQ.

This clone was counted between two and nine times. This sequence joins TRBV5-1 and TRBJ2-3; D ambiguous. The germline gives CDR1 SGHRS, CDR2 YFSETQ. V was shortened by 1 base and J by 1 base, with 7 bases between the two germline ends. The CDR3 totals 14 residues. The chain's CDR3 is CASSLSPGTDTQYF. The CDR3 DNA follows: TGCGCCAGCAGCTTGAGCCCGGGCACAGATACGCAGTATTTT.

V and J are TRBV28 and TRBJ1-3, with D perhaps matching TRBD1 (5 bases). The germline V gene encodes CDR1 MDHEN and CDR2 SYDVKM. Trimming left V 3 bases short and J 4 bases short, with 7 bases between. The CDR3 sequence is 13 residues long. The CDR3 reads CASSFGAGNTIYF. In DNA form, the CDR3 reads TGTGCCAGCAGTTTTGGGGCAGGAAACACCATATATTTT.

Comment on this clone: Other DNA sequences in the same sample also yield this CDR3. The rearrangement uses TRBV7-2 and TRBJ1-5; tentative D call: TRBD1 (6 bases). The ends were cut back, 1 base at V and 1 base at J, with 14 bases in the middle. In germline, CDR1 is SGHTA, CDR2 FQGNSA. This CDR3 region has 17 residues. CDR3 sequence reads: CASSLEGGGFSNQPQHF. Here the CDR3 DNA reads TGTGCCAGCAGCTTAGAGGGGGGAGGGTTCAGCAATCAGCCCCAGCATTTT.

V gene TRBV28 combines with J gene TRBJ1-1; 9 nucleotides agree with TRBD1. The CDR3 extends over 15 amino acids. In germline, CDR1 is MDHEN, CDR2 SYDVKM. With V trimmed by 2 bases and J by 5 bases, 6 bases remained unmatched. Here the CDR3 DNA reads TGTGCCAGCAGTTTAGGGACAGGGAGGTTGACTGAAGCTTTCTTT. This gives the protein CASSLGTGRLTEAFF.

V usage is TRBV7-2 and J usage is TRBJ1-3, with D maybe TRBD1 (5 bases). CDR3 length equals 15 residues. The germline CDR1 and CDR2 sequences are SGHTA and FQGNSA. V lost 3 bases to trimming and J lost 0 bases, with 9 bases between them. DNA for the CDR3: TGTGCCAGCAGCTTTGGGGCGAGCTCTGGAAACACCATATATTTT. As protein: CASSFGASSGNTIYF.

This sequence joins TRBV21-1 and TRBJ1-2; the table names TRBD1, a call not compared with the DNA. TRBV21-1 is labeled a pseudogene. The CDR3 is 13 residues long. In nucleotides, the CDR3 is TGTGCCAGCATGGGGCAGGGGGCGGGTGGCTACACCTTC. It is translated as CASMGQGAGGYTF.

V usage is TRBV2 and J usage is TRBJ1-1; 8 bases fit TRBD1. This CDR3 spans 15 amino acids. Germline CDR1 and CDR2: SNHLY and FYNNEI. V dropped 8 bases and J dropped 4; count of bases not matched to a gene: 12. Written as DNA, the CDR3 is TGTGCCAGCCATCAACGCCGGACAGGGAGCACTGAAGCTTTCTTT. It translates to CASHQRRTGSTEAFF.

This chain's CDR3 is CASSRDRGMQAFF. The CDR3 region has the DNA TGTGCCAGCAGCCGGGACAGGGGGATGCAAGCTTTCTTT. The chain employs TRBV7-8 and TRBJ1-1, with 11 bases identical to TRBD1. The CDR3 is made up of 13 amino acids. Per the germline V gene, CDR1 is SGHVS and CDR2 is FQNEAQ. J gave up 9 bases and V 5 bases, and 5 bases lay outside the gene matches.

The chain has TRBV5-1 and TRBJ2-1; 14 positions match TRBD2. Looked up from germline, CDR1 is SGHRS and CDR2 is YFSETQ. V shed 0 bases, J shed 8 bases, and the junction held 1 base outside the gene matches. CDR3 size: 15 residues. The CDR3 reads CASSLGLAGGYEQFF. In DNA form, the CDR3 reads TGCGCCAGCAGCTTGGGACTAGCGGGAGGGTATGAGCAGTTCTTC.